This T cell receptor (beta chain) was recovered during a study of blood T cell repertoires in COVID-19. Looking at the study overall: The origin of the acute and convalescent COVID-19 samples was the United States, Italy and Spain. Sources were T cells, B-cell-depleted T cells, or PBMCs; the material itself was cDNA or gDNA.

Per the original methods: Amplified reference gene primers provided the basis for estimating nucleated cell counts. The method was immunoSEQ multiplex PCR; TCRdb's version includes in-frame clones alone and lacks a portion of them. Clone size and the V and J calls come from that table; the DNA yielded D and trimming. The sample has fewer than 200,000 clones, around 80% seen once. The material sequenced was peripheral blood. The TCR originated in a man between 60 and 70 years old with acute or convalescent COVID-19.

This CDR3 is CASSLQGGNTEAFF. Written as DNA, the CDR3 is TGTGCCAGCAGCCTCCAGGGGGGGAACACTGAAGCTTTCTTT. The rearrangement links TRBV13 to TRBJ1-1; 7 bases line up with TRBD1. This CDR3 comprises 14 residues. V lost 5 bases and J lost 1; bases outside the gene matches: 4. CDR1 is PRHDT and CDR2 is FYEKMQ in the germline V gene (reference sequence).